The clone carrying this T cell receptor (beta chain) was seen ten or more times. The SP2 primer and nested alpha and beta constant region primers amplified ligated cDNA in four rounds. TCRdb used MiXCR to reprocess the UMI-ligation and nested PCR reads, holding one entry per CDR3 protein. The data hold 35,000 to 40,000 distinct CDR3 sequences, with approximately 11% observed a single time. This record belongs to a study of naive and memory T cell subsets. Documented treatment: skin biopsy from PPD injection site in Mantoux-positive individual. The library had UMIs added by 3' ligation of an oligonucleotide to TCR cDNA. This CDR3 has 15 amino acids. CDR1 and CDR2 from the germline V gene are SGHTA and FQGNSA. V trimming: 5 bases; J trimming: 7 bases; junction bases outside the gene matches: 6.

Sequencing used skin, obtained from a tuberculin skin test site. The clonotype originates from an adult in good health. This chain joins TRBV7-2 and TRBJ2-1; TRBD2 agrees at 12 bases. CDR3 in amino acids: CASSITSGRLNEQFF. The CDR3, as DNA: TGTGCCAGCAGCATCACTAGCGGGAGGCTAAATGAGCAGTTCTTC.